This TCR beta chain was observed in a study of T-cell reconstitution after alpha-beta-depleted transplantation in children (TCRdb year 2016). Background for the entire study: The study quantitatively tracked T-cell immune reconstitution after TCRalphabeta/CD19-depleted allogeneic hematopoietic cell transplantation in children using TCR repertoire profiling.

General conclusions and limits of the study: Over subsequent months, a decline in hyperexpanded clone frequencies was noted, and after one year, T-cell counts and TCRbeta diversity were mostly ascribed to newly produced T cells. About two months after transplant, the apparently early recovery of alphabetaT-cell counts reportedly depended on just several hundred clones that had expanded rapidly and came from non-depleted graft cells. In some patients, the high TCRbeta diversity seen at day 60 was put down to recipient T cells and intrathymic progenitors that had survived conditioning.

Sample treatment or condition, as interpreted from the label and publication: allogeneic hematopoietic cell transplantation with graft depleted of TCRalphabeta T cells and CD19 B cells. The children who served as transplant recipients had been given grafts of TCRalphabeta/CD19-depleted allogeneic hematopoietic cells. At the junction V is shortened by 0 bases and J by 5 bases, with 10 bases in between. The CDR3, cysteine through phenylalanine, is 15 amino acids long. Of the read, only the CDR3 DNA is kept; its 45 bases are in frame from base 1. CDR1 and CDR2, per the germline V gene, are SGHTA and FQGNSA. Library prep was done by PCR. The instrument given in TCRdb is Illumina HiSeq 2500. Molecular barcoding was employed in the preparation of TCR libraries, with unique molecular identifiers being used to normalize TCRbeta repertoire quantification. The raw public data were reprocessed by TCRdb itself: fastp quality trimming at Q25, MiXCR clonotype calling, in-frame beta chains only. Entries are consolidated by CDR3 protein sequence, retaining the most common genes and DNA. The sample has more than 500,000 distinct CDR3 sequences on record, 10% to 12% of them singletons. The top ten constitute 14% of the sample.

In the case of this clonotype: It lacks a known antigen. No much larger clone is present one base from it, and per-base qualities are unavailable.

The sequence came from a female patient aged 2 to 10 who had a stem cell transplant for aplastic anemia, so the T cells may come from the graft donor. Recombination connected TRBV7-2 to TRBJ2-2, with no D gene named confidently. Sequencing was performed on PBMCs, mostly from graft donor cells, taken 180 days after TCRalphabeta/CD19-depleted stem cell transplant. The bases are TGTGCCAGCAGCTTAGCCCTTCGCCTTACCGGGGAGCTGTTTTTT. Its amino acids are CASSLALRLTGELFF. The entire variable domain, with the stretches around the CDR3 drawn from the reference TRBV7-2 and TRBJ2-2 proteins, is GAGVSQSPSNKVTEKGKDVELRCDPISGHTALYWYRQSLGQGLEFLIYFQGNSAPDKSGLPSDRFSAERTGGSVSTLTIQRTQQEDSAVYLCASSLALRLTGELFFGEGSRLTVL.